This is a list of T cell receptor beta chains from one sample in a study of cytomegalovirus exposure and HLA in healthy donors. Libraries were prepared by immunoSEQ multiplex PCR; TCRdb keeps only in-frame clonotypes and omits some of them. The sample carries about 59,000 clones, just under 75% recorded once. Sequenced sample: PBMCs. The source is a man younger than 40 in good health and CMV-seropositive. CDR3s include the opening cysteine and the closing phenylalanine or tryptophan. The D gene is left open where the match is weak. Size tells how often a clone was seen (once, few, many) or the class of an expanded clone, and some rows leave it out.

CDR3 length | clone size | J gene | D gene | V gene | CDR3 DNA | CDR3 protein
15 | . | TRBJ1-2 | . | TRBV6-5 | TGTGCCAGCAGCCTCAGATGGCAGGGGTTCTATGGCTACACCTTC | CASSLRWQGFYGYTF
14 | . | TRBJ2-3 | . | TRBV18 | TGTGCCAGCTTGGGCGCCCCAAGCACAGATACGCAGTATTTT | CASLGAPSTDTQYF
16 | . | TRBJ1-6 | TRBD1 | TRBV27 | TGTGCCAGCAGTCTCCGGGACAGGCGCTATAATTCACCCCTCCACTTT | CASSLRDRRYNSPLHF
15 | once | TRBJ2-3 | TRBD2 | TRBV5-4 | TGTGCCAGCAGTTCGACTAGCGGGGTGGAAGATACGCAGTATTTT | CASSSTSGVEDTQYF
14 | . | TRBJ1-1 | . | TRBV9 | TGTGCCAGCAGCGTAGTTTCTAGGAACACTGAAGCTTTCTTT | CASSVVSRNTEAFF
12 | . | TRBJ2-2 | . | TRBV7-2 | TGTGCCAGCAGCTTCTCCACCGGGGAGCTGTTTTTT | CASSFSTGELFF
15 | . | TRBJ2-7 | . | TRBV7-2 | TGTGCCAGCCGTACCGTCCTTGGGCCTTCCTACGAGCAGTACTTC | CASRTVLGPSYEQYF
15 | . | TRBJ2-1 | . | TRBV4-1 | TGCGCCAGCAGCCTATCAGGTGGGAGATACAATGAGCAGTTCTTC | CASSLSGGRYNEQFF
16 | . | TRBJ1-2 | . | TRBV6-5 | TGTGCCAGCAGTTACGCGGGCCAGAATAATGTGGATGGCTACACCTTC | CASSYAGQNNVDGYTF
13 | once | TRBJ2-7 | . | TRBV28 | TGTGCCAGCAGTTTAGGTGGGCAGTACGAGCAGTACTTC | CASSLGGQYEQYF
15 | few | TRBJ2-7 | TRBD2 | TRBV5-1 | TGCGCCAGCAGCCCCTATGGGGGGGAGGCCTACGAGCAGTACTTC | CASSPYGGEAYEQYF
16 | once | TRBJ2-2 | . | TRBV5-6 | TGTGCCAGCAGCGTGGAGGGGGCGCGGAACACCGGGGAGCTGTTTTTT | CASSVEGARNTGELFF
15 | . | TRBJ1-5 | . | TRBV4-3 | TGCGCCAGCAGCTCTAATATCTTAGAGACAGAGTCCCAGCATTTT | CASSSNILETESQHF
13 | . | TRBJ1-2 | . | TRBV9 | TGTGCCAGCAGCGTAGACAGTAACTATGGCTACACCTTC | CASSVDSNYGYTF
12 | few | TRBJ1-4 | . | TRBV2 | TGTGCCAGCAGGCCGAGTAATGAAAAACTGTTTTTT | CASRPSNEKLFF
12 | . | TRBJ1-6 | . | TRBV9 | TGTGCCAGCAACACGCCCAATTCACCCCTCCACTTT | CASNTPNSPLHF
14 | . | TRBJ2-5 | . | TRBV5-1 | TGCGCCAGCAGCCAGGCGGGTGTACAAGAGACCCAGTACTTC | CASSQAGVQETQYF
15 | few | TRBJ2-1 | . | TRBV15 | TGTGCCACCAGCAGGGCAGGGGATACCTACAATGAGCAGTTCTTC | CATSRAGDTYNEQFF
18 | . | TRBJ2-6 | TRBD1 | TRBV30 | TGTGCCTGGAGCGGGACAGGGGGCTCCCTCACTGGGGCCAACGTCCTGACTTTC | CAWSGTGGSLTGANVLTF
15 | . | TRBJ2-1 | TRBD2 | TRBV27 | TGTGCCAGCAGTCAAACTAGCGGGGCCTACAATGAGCAGTTCTTC | CASSQTSGAYNEQFF
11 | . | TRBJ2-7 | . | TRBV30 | TGTGCCTGGAGAACAGCCTACGAGCAGTACTTC | CAWRTAYEQYF
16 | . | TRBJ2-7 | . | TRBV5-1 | TGCGCCAGCAGCTTGGTGCCCCGGGAAGAAACCTACGAGCAGTACTTC | CASSLVPREETYEQYF
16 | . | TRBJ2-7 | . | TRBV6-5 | TGTGCCAGCAGTTATTTGAAAATGGGCAGCCCCTACGAGCAGTACTTC | CASSYLKMGSPYEQYF